The source of this T cell receptor beta chain is a study of T cells in Graves' hyperthyroidism and ophthalmopathy. Hyperthyroidism had been newly diagnosed in patients aged 18 to 65, and its duration was under 2 months. The study based diagnoses on clinical symptoms, serum thyroxine and TRAb, thyroid ultrasound and orbital computed tomography. Trimming cost V 5 bases and J 3 bases; bases outside gene matches: 11. This CDR3 spans 19 amino acids. Germline loops: CDR1 SEHNR, CDR2 FQNEAQ (reference sequence). RNA transcripts were the template for amplifying TCR beta CDR3 regions. When the TCR CDR3 underwent first-round RT-PCR, the HTBI primer set was used. TCRdb called the multiplex PCR reads again in MiXCR, with one record for every CDR3 protein. Altogether roughly 500,000 distinct CDR3 sequences are present, around 14% being singletons, with the ten largest covering more than 5%. Whole-study results and caveats: Most thyroid clonotypes expanded above 0.001 appeared in blood too.

This clonotype was observed a handful of times. Its target is unknown. Source material: blood. The sequence derives from a woman aged 25 to 39 with Graves' hyperthyroidism that later progressed to Graves' ophthalmopathy. The chain is built from TRBV7-9 and TRBJ2-2, with 14 bases that match TRBD2. The DNA of the CDR3 is TGTGCCAGCAGCCCTACCGGGACTAGCGGGAGTAGGTACACCGGGGAGCTGTTTTTT. Translating it yields CASSPTGTSGSRYTGELFF.